The sequence of this TCR beta chain was determined in a study of Ad26.COV2.S vaccination and SARS-CoV-2 variants (dated by TCRdb to 2020 to 2022). A note on the overall study: Donors in the vaccine arm were drawn from COV1001, a phase I-IIa trial of Ad26.COV2.S in healthy adults that was multicentre, randomized, double-blind and placebo-controlled. Blinding of investigators to trial group allocation was maintained during experiments and outcome assessment. A total of approximately 30 samples were included in the TCR-sequenced set, comprising around 19 Ad26.COV2.S vaccine recipients, 5 placebo recipients and 8 SARS-CoV-2 convalescent individuals. Ad26.COV2.S was given intramuscularly at 5x10^10 or 1x10^11 viral particles, as a single shot or as two shots 56 days apart. Participants in the trial were split at random into five groups of five each, receiving low-dose or high-dose Ad26.COV2.S once or twice, or else placebo on both occasions. TCRbeta repertoire sequencing served as the tool for gauging how specific and how broad the SARS-CoV-2-reactive T cell receptors were following Ad26.COV2.S vaccination. Study-level results and caveats: Vaccine and placebo recipients had similar non-spike TCR breadth, a finding consistent with the vaccine containing only spike. The authors noted that the TCR breadth and depth analyses may have underestimated total T cell responses. After vaccination, spike-specific CD8+ and CD4+ T cell responses were reported to show substantial breadth. Ad26.COV2.S recipients had higher spike-specific TCR breadth than placebo recipients (P = 0.0014). The study was not powered to compare responses between vaccine doses or regimens.

The CDR1 and CDR2 encoded by the germline V gene (reference sequence) are DFQATT and SNEGSKA. Its CDR3 holds 11 amino acids, cysteine through phenylalanine. Only CDR3 DNA is held: 33 bases, read in frame from base 1. V and J are truncated by 4 bases and 8 bases respectively, leaving an intervening sequence of 9 bases. The immunoSEQ Assay was used to sequence TCRbeta CDR3 regions. After extraction, genomic DNA underwent amplification by bias-controlled multiplex PCR, followed by high-throughput sequencing. As for how the authors treated the data: To quantify the absolute abundance of every unique TCRbeta CDR3 region, sequences were collapsed and filtered. Usable DNA was measured by amplifying reference genes present in all nucleated cells, and TCRbeta template counts were normalized to that usable DNA to estimate T cell fraction. Repertoire TCRs were annotated as SARS-CoV-2-specific by exact matching of V gene, CDR3 amino acid sequence and J gene to a known reactive TCR set. The reference SARS-CoV-2 TCR set was obtained from MIRA and was filtered for enrichment in COVID-19-positive ImmuneCODE repertoires, whereby public or cross-reactive TCRs were removed. Using the MIRA antigens, annotated TCRs were further analysed by specific ORF or by position within an ORF. Breadth was defined as the number of annotated unique rearrangements divided by the total number of unique productive rearrangements, and depth was defined as the summed frequency of the annotated unique rearrangements. Two-sided Wilcoxon rank-sum tests were used to compare TCR breadth between groups. The table was pulled from immuneACCESS by TCRdb, which kept in-frame rearrangements only. Such tables lose some clones; where checked, under half of the loss comes from unresolved V genes, and the rest has no known cause. D and trimming come from the DNA, and the V and J calls and clone size come from that table. Here the sample has about 250,000 clones; approximately 90% occur a single time. Nearly 3% of the sample goes to the ten largest clones.

In the case of this clone: Its antigen is still unknown. Base qualities are not provided; no much larger clone lies one nucleotide away.

This specimen's treatment or condition label, per the study, means: some 20 received Ad26.COV2.S at low or high dose, single or two shots; about five received placebo; per-sample allocation not given. Repertoires of vaccine and placebo recipients were sequenced from samples collected on day 63 after the first injection. Cohort 1b enrolled roughly 25 adults aged 18-55 years at a single site in Boston, USA, between 29 July and 7 August 2020. As a vaccine, Ad26.COV2.S was a replication-incompetent adenovirus type 26 vector that expressed a prefusion-stabilized SARS-CoV-2 spike protein derived from the original Wuhan strain.

The receptor's source is a person aged 18 to 59 who received the Ad26.COV2.S COVID-19 vaccine or a placebo. This sample comprised peripheral blood, obtained in a trial of Ad26.COV2.S vaccine versus placebo. This receptor chain uses TRBV20-1 and TRBJ2-1, with a weak D call of TRBD1 (5 bases match). The sequence in DNA is TGCAGTGCTAACAGGATCCATGAGCAGTTCTTC. Its amino acids are CSANRIHEQFF.